This T cell receptor beta chain derives from a study of CD8+ T cells in alopecia areata. On the study more broadly: Tofacitinib was taken orally by treated patients, and the dose was 5 to 10 mg twice daily. Overall study findings and caveats: A large proportion of expanded lesional clones were detected persisting in scalp and blood during tofacitinib. Researchers report lesional scalp, most notably alopecia totalis/universalis, outstripped normal scalp in clonality.

RNA extraction and reverse transcription yielded cDNA as sequencing template. Method: immunoSEQ multiplex PCR; TCRdb's copy keeps in-frame clones and lacks some. This sample carries fewer than 250,000 clones, less than 45% of them seen once, and the ten largest clones take around 0.48%. Treatment of the sample: oral pan-JAK inhibitor, 5-10 mg twice daily. The CDR3 has 13 residues. Germline assignment: CDR1 SEHNR and CDR2 FQNEAQ (reference sequence). Trimming took 1 base from V and 2 from J, leaving 6 bases between them. Comments on this clone: Its target is unknown.

Material: CD4+ T cells sorted from blood, obtained around week 31, from a patient treated with tofacitinib. This sequence joins TRBV7-9 and TRBJ2-7; D is unclear. The sequence was obtained from a human donor with alopecia areata. CDR3 sequence: CASSLVGTYEQYF. CDR3 coding DNA: TGTGCCAGCAGCTTAGTTGGAACCTACGAGCAGTACTTC.